The 30 T cell receptor beta chains below were found in one sample sequenced in a study of control samples from healthy donors and cancer patients. This table comes from immunoSEQ multiplex PCR, and its TCRdb copy is limited to in-frame clones, with some not included. The listing records around 190,000 clones. The material sequenced was blood. Every receptor here comes from a woman in her twenties or thirties in good health.

This chain joins TRBV5-1 and TRBJ2-6; 9 bases agree with TRBD2. Trimming took 4 bases from V and 2 from J; bases not matched to a gene: 16. The germline V gene encodes CDR1 SGHRS and CDR2 YFSETQ. The CDR3 is 20 residues long. The DNA of the CDR3 is TGCGCCAGCAGCCGCGGGGGGGGCCCCTTGGGTCCTGCTGGGGCCAACGTCCTGACTTTC. It yields the protein CASSRGGGPLGPAGANVLTF.

This chain joins TRBV2 and TRBJ2-1; 9 nucleotides line up with TRBD1. Germline assignment: CDR1 SNHLY and CDR2 FYNNEI. The CDR3 contains 13 residues. The V gene end was trimmed by 7 bases and the J gene end by 3 bases; junction bases not matched to a gene: 1. The CDR3 nucleotides read TGTGCCAGCACGGGACAGGGCTACAATGAGCAGTTCTTC. Protein sequence: CASTGQGYNEQFF.

This chain joins TRBV7-2 and TRBJ2-3, with 7 bases aligning to TRBD2. The CDR3 is made up of 16 amino acids. Trimming cost V 4 bases and J 0 bases; bases outside gene matches: 7. The V gene's germline CDR1 is SGHTA and CDR2 FQGNSA. This CDR3 reads CASSSESGLSTDTQYF. As DNA, the CDR3 is TGTGCCAGCAGCTCAGAATCGGGACTAAGCACAGATACGCAGTATTTT.

V is TRBV28 and J is TRBJ2-3; D may be TRBD2 (6 bases). Trimming shortened V by 5 bases and J by 0 bases, and 9 bases separated the two germline ends. In germline, CDR1 is MDHEN, CDR2 SYDVKM. The CDR3 has 14 amino acids. CDR3 DNA: TGTGCCAGCAGTCGGGACTTTAGCACAGATACGCAGTATTTT. It encodes CASSRDFSTDTQYF.

The DNA of the CDR3 is TGTGCCAGCTCTCAGGGGGCGGATACTGAAGCTTTCTTT. Its protein is CASSQGADTEAFF. This rearrangement joins TRBV18 to TRBJ1-1, with 8 bases aligning to TRBD1. The germline CDR1 and CDR2 sequences are KGHSH and LQKENI. With V trimmed by 6 bases and J by 5 bases, 5 bases remained unmatched. This CDR3 has 13 residues.

The gene calls are TRBV5-1 and TRBJ2-3; no reliable D call. The CDR3 is made up of 14 amino acids. V shed 0 bases and J shed 2 bases, with 7 bases lying between them. Germline V CDR1 and CDR2: SGHRS, YFSETQ. The CDR3 region is CASSLGGYTDTQYF. The CDR3 bases are TGCGCCAGCAGCTTGGGAGGTTACACAGATACGCAGTATTTT. The full variable domain, with the rest looked up from reference TRBV5-1 and TRBJ2-3, is KAGVTQTPRYLIKTRGQQVTLSCSPISGHRSVSWYQQTPGQGLQFLFEYFSETQRNKGNFPGRFSGRQFSNSRSEMNVSTLELGDSALYLCASSLGGYTDTQYFGPGTRLTVL.

The gene calls are TRBV12-3 or TRBV12-4 and TRBJ1-1; D gene ambiguous. The length of the CDR3 is 13 residues. Trimming left V 1 base short and J 4 bases short, with 7 bases between. CDR3 loop: CASSLGLRTEAFF. As DNA, the CDR3 is TGTGCCAGCAGTTTAGGGTTGCGCACTGAAGCTTTCTTT.

This chain uses TRBV6-2 or TRBV6-3 with TRBJ1-5, with TRBD1 identical over 7 bases. The CDR3 has 19 amino acids. Germline CDR1 and CDR2: MNHEY and SVGEGT. The trim removed 0 bases at V and 5 bases at J, leaving 16 bases unmatched. In nucleotides, the CDR3 is TGTGCCAGCAGTTACTCGACCGGTGAGGGGGCGATTCTGGATCAGCCCCAGCATTTT. Translation gives CASSYSTGEGAILDQPQHF.

This chain joins TRBV6-5 and TRBJ1-2; maybe TRBD1 (5 bases). V was pared by 2 bases and J by 8 bases, with 15 bases between. Germline CDR1 MNHEY, CDR2 SVGAGI. The CDR3 consists of 14 residues. This CDR3 reads CASSYGGTSGGYTF. In nucleotides, the CDR3 is TGTGCCAGCAGTTACGGGGGGACCAGCGGCGGCTACACCTTC.

Here the CDR3 DNA reads TGTGCCAGCCGCCCATGGGGGGCGAACATTCAGTACTTC. It specifies CASRPWGANIQYF. The rearrangement links TRBV12-3 or TRBV12-4 to TRBJ2-4; D might be TRBD1 or TRBD2, each matching 6 bases. Trimming stripped 8 bases from V and 7 bases from J, with 15 bases between. CDR3 length: 13 amino acids.

J is TRBJ1-2 and V is TRBV6-5; maybe TRBD1 (5 bases). This CDR3 has 14 amino acids. From germline, CDR1 is MNHEY and CDR2 SVGAGI. V was pared by 8 bases and J by 5 bases, with 18 bases between. The CDR3 DNA follows: TGTGCCAGCGTAGAAAAGGGGATAGTATATGGCTACACCTTC. Translated: CASVEKGIVYGYTF.

CDR3 nucleotides: TGTGCCAGCAGCTTCCATTCCGGCGGAGAGAACACTGAAGCTTTCTTT. It translates to CASSFHSGGENTEAFF. This chain joins TRBV7-9 and TRBJ1-1; D gene ambiguous. This CDR3 is built from 16 residues. Per germline, CDR1 SEHNR and CDR2 FQNEAQ (reference sequence). V shed 3 bases and J shed 1 base, with 15 bases lying between them. The variable domain in full, completed from reference TRBV7-9 and TRBJ1-1, reads DTGVSQNPRHKITKRGQNVTFRCDPISEHNRLYWYRQTLGQGPEFLTYFQNEAQLEKSRLLSDRFSAERPKGSFSTLEIQRTEQGDSAMYLCASSFHSGGENTEAFFGQGTRLTVV.

The chain is built from TRBV28 and TRBJ1-5, with a possible D match to TRBD1 (5 bases). The CDR3 has 16 amino acids. Trimming removed 5 bases at V and 7 bases at J, with 21 bases between. CDR1 MDHEN and CDR2 SYDVKM come from the germline V gene. The CDR3 nucleotides are TGTGCCAGCAGTAAACCCGTCGGGGGAAAACACCAGCCCCAGCATTTT. It is translated as CASSKPVGGKHQPQHF.

This chain joins TRBV7-8 and TRBJ1-1; a weak D match, TRBD1 (5 bases). This CDR3 contains 18 residues. The germline V and J ends were trimmed by 1 base and 8 bases, with 26 bases remaining between them. Per the germline V gene, CDR1 is SGHVS and CDR2 is FQNEAQ. The CDR3 DNA reads as TGTGCCAGCAGCTTAGATGGAAATCTGGCAGGTGTGACAGCCGAAGCTTTCTTT. Translation gives CASSLDGNLAGVTAEAFF.

The chain uses TRBV27 and TRBJ1-1, with D unresolved. The CDR3 is made up of 15 amino acids. V lost 0 bases to trimming and J lost 1 base, with 9 bases between them. Germline loops: CDR1 MNHEY, CDR2 SMNVEV (reference sequence). CDR3 nucleotide sequence: TGTGCCAGCAGTTTATCGGGCACTTGGAACACTGAAGCTTTCTTT. Its translation: CASSLSGTWNTEAFF.

This sequence joins TRBV28 and TRBJ2-3, with TRBD2 identical over 8 bases. J was trimmed by 1 base and V by 6 bases; bases with no gene match: 9. This CDR3 is built from 16 residues. CDR1 and CDR2 from the germline V gene are MDHEN and SYDVKM. The CDR3 loop is CASSPAAGGGTDTQYF. The CDR3 DNA reads TGTGCCAGCAGCCCTGCCGCGGGGGGCGGCACAGATACGCAGTATTTT. The full variable domain, its missing parts supplied by reference TRBV28 and TRBJ2-3, is DVKVTQSSRYLVKRTGEKVFLECVQDMDHENMFWYRQDPGLGLRLIYFSYDVKMKEKGDIPEGYSVSREKKERFSLILESASTNQTSMYLCASSPAAGGGTDTQYFGPGTRLTVL.

The CDR3 DNA reads as TGTGCCAGCAGTACTCTACAGGGAACCAAAAACATTCAGTACTTC. It encodes CASSTLQGTKNIQYF. This chain uses TRBV27 with TRBJ2-4; tentatively, D is TRBD1 (6 bases). This CDR3 contains 15 residues. Trimming took off 5 bases at V and 2 bases at J, with 13 bases between the two ends. Per the germline V gene, CDR1 is MNHEY and CDR2 is SMNVEV (reference sequence).

This CDR3 reads CASSLAGEGTQYF. As DNA, the CDR3 is TGTGCCAGCAGCTTAGCGGGGGAAGGTACGCAGTATTTT. V usage is TRBV7-8 and J usage is TRBJ2-3, with D perhaps matching TRBD1 or TRBD2 (5 bases each). The V gene's germline CDR1 is SGHVS and CDR2 FQNEAQ. Trimming took off 0 bases at V and 8 bases at J, with 9 bases between the two ends. There are 13 residues in the CDR3.

The chain links TRBV5-1 to TRBJ1-1, with 9 bases identical to TRBD1. The germline V gene encodes CDR1 SGHRS and CDR2 YFSETQ. V was clipped by 4 bases and J by 4 bases; unmatched bases: 8. The CDR3 covers 15 residues. CDR3 protein: CASSPSTGGGTEAFF. DNA of the CDR3: TGCGCCAGCAGCCCCTCGACAGGGGGTGGCACTGAAGCTTTCTTT. Variable domain in full (rest from reference TRBV5-1 and TRBJ1-1): KAGVTQTPRYLIKTRGQQVTLSCSPISGHRSVSWYQQTPGQGLQFLFEYFSETQRNKGNFPGRFSGRQFSNSRSEMNVSTLELGDSALYLCASSPSTGGGTEAFFGQGTRLTVV.

This chain uses TRBV28 with TRBJ2-2, with D perhaps TRBD1 (6 bases). The CDR3 is 16 residues long. Deletions cut 2 bases from V and 0 bases from J, with 10 bases between. Germline CDR1 and CDR2: MDHEN and SYDVKM. The CDR3 DNA is TGTGCCAGCAGTTTAGCGGACAGTACGAACACCGGGGAGCTGTTTTTT. Its translation: CASSLADSTNTGELFF.

The chain has TRBV28 and TRBJ1-2, with D perhaps TRBD1 (5 bases). Germline-derived CDR1 and CDR2 are MDHEN and SYDVKM. The CDR3 runs 14 residues. The V and J ends lost 6 bases and 8 bases respectively, with 19 bases between them. The CDR3, as DNA: TGTGCCAGCAGCCGAGGGGTAAACTATTTCGGCTACACCTTC. It codes for CASSRGVNYFGYTF.

V usage is TRBV14 and J usage is TRBJ1-1; 9 bases map to TRBD1. V lost 4 bases and J lost 1; bases outside the gene matches: 10. The CDR3 is 17 residues long. Looked up from germline, CDR1 is SGHDN and CDR2 is FVKESK. The DNA for the CDR3 is TGTGCCAGCAGCCCGCCGCCGGACAGGGGCAGGAACACTGAAGCTTTCTTT. Its protein is CASSPPPDRGRNTEAFF. The entire variable domain, with the rest obtained from reference TRBV14 and TRBJ1-1, is as follows: EAGVTQFPSHSVIEKGQTVTLRCDPISGHDNLYWYRRVMGKEIKFLLHFVKESKQDESGMPNNRFLAERTGGTYSTLKVQPAELEDSGVYFCASSPPPDRGRNTEAFFGQGTRLTVV.

This chain connects TRBV5-5 to TRBJ2-7, with D perhaps matching TRBD2 (6 bases). V was pared by 1 base and J by 0 bases, with 11 bases between. CDR3 length: 15 amino acids. Germline loops: CDR1 SGHKS, CDR2 YYEKEE (reference sequence). CDR3: CASSLIWEVSYEQYF. CDR3 in DNA: TGTGCCAGCAGCTTGATTTGGGAGGTCTCCTACGAGCAGTACTTC.

The rearrangement joins TRBV9 to TRBJ2-2, with D possibly matching TRBD2 (6 bases). The CDR3 spans 15 residues. Trimming shortened V by 1 base and J by 0 bases, and 7 bases separated the two germline ends. Germline CDR1 is SGDLS and CDR2 is YYNGEE. CDR3 loop: CASSVLATNTGELFF. DNA for the CDR3: TGTGCCAGCAGCGTACTAGCGACGAACACCGGGGAGCTGTTTTTT.

The chain employs TRBV29-1 and TRBJ1-2; 12 bases are a match to TRBD1. Germline CDR1 SQVTM, CDR2 ANQGSEA. V trimming: 3 bases; J trimming: 4 bases; junction bases outside the gene matches: 3. The CDR3 is 14 amino acids. CDR3 nucleotide sequence: TGCAGCGTTGACGGGACAGGGGGCATCTATGGCTACACCTTC. Its translation: CSVDGTGGIYGYTF.

V is TRBV29-1 and J is TRBJ2-2; D is perhaps TRBD2 (5 bases). The CDR3 runs 13 residues. V was cut by 5 bases and J by 5 bases, with 12 bases left in between. CDR1 is SQVTM and CDR2 is ANQGSEA in the germline V gene. The CDR3 region has the DNA TGCAGCGTTCCGGGGTTTCCGACCGGGGAGCTGTTTTTT. Its protein is CSVPGFPTGELFF.

The CDR3 protein is CASSLAIGRKEKLFF. CDR3 nucleotide sequence: TGTGCCAGCAGCTTAGCGATTGGACGTAAAGAAAAACTGTTTTTT. The chain joins TRBV7-9 to TRBJ1-4; no clear D. The V end lost 0 bases, the J end lost 8 bases, and 13 bases lay between the germline ends. CDR3 length equals 15 residues. Per germline, CDR1 SEHNR and CDR2 FQNEAQ (reference sequence).

The V call is TRBV4-1, the J call TRBJ1-1; D is uncertain. Germline CDR1 reads MGHRA; CDR2 reads YSYEKL. V lost 0 bases and J lost 4, with 9 bases in between. This CDR3 region has 14 residues. As DNA, the CDR3 is TGCGCCAGCAGCCAAGATCGGGGTCCCACTGAAGCTTTCTTT. The encoded protein is CASSQDRGPTEAFF.

This chain uses TRBV6-5 with TRBJ2-7; D remains ambiguous. The germline gives CDR1 MNHEY, CDR2 SVGAGI. The CDR3 covers 13 residues. V lost 8 bases to trimming and J lost 2 bases, with 13 bases between them. The CDR3 DNA sequence: TGTGCCAGCGTACACCACGCTCCCTACGAGCAGTACTTC. It codes for CASVHHAPYEQYF.

The chain employs TRBV11-2 and TRBJ2-1, with a tentative D call TRBD1 (6 bases). Trimming shortened V by 6 bases and J by 4 bases, and 16 bases separated the two germline ends. The CDR3 extends over 15 amino acids. Germline loops: CDR1 SGHAT, CDR2 FQNNGV. For the CDR3, the DNA is TGTGCCAGCAGATACAGGACAGAAGCGTACAATGAGCAGTTCTTC. Its translation is CASRYRTEAYNEQFF.